The text below deals with one T cell receptor beta chain. Its cognate antigen has yet to be identified. No quality values exist for individual bases; no much larger clone is one base distant. Trimming removed 4 bases from V and 0 bases from J; the gene matches leave 3 bases unexplained. The germline V gene (reference sequence) specifies SEHNR as CDR1 and FQNEAQ as CDR2. From cysteine to phenylalanine, the CDR3 is 15 amino acids long. Just the 45-base CDR3 DNA is kept, in frame starting at base 1. In total, more than 500 healthy bone marrow donors made up the cohort. At the time of sampling, every cohort member was nominally healthy, though immune exposures that went unrecorded were likely present. The donor was CMV seronegative and belonged to the group of 350 to 400 seronegative cohort members. Each donor provided a peripheral blood sample, and peripheral blood mononuclear cells were used for TCR beta sequencing. The Qiagen DNeasy Blood Extraction Kit was used to extract genomic DNA from the blood cell samples.

The source of the sample is a study of cytomegalovirus exposure and HLA in healthy donors (dated 2017 in TCRdb). Turning to the overall study: According to an earlier analysis of 550 to 750 of the donors, 200 million or so T cells yielded roughly 100 million unique TCR beta sequences and 276 Gb of sequence data. In a later analysis, previously published TCR beta repertoires from 550 to 700 donors were re-analyzed and high-resolution HLA genotyping was added so that TCR occurrence patterns could be studied. Roughly 300 gigabases of sequencing data and around 80 million unique TCR sequences made up an early release that covered 640 HLA-typed donors. HLA typing covered class I and class II loci at four-digit resolution. To decide whether each TCR beta V gene segment behaved as functional or pseudogenic, an earlier analysis of over 500 of the donors relied on high-throughput TCR beta sequencing. On average, roughly 250,000 unique TCR beta nucleotide sequences were sequenced per donor among 398 genotyped donors of the cohort, with roughly 20% of those sequences being non-productive. Alongside the repertoire data, information on donor age, sex, ethnicity and CMV serostatus was compiled. The study combined high-throughput TCR immunosequencing, statistical association of individual TCRs with disease status, and machine learning to predict cytomegalovirus infection status. Of the 300 to 450 genotyped donors, approximately 82% fell in the genetic ancestry cluster associated with self-reported Caucasian donors. All discovery cohort repertoires had been generated using a single sequencing platform. In the later analysis, no new phenotypic data were used to find candidate immune exposures; instead, reliance was placed on TCR beta sequences and their occurrence across donors. The study aimed to test whether signatures of past pathogen exposure could be identified by cataloging public T cell receptors. The study profiled the T cell repertoires of hundreds of subjects by immunosequencing and related them to cytomegalovirus serostatus. Genome-wide SNP genotypes for about 65% of the 666 donors were used in a later genetic analysis, which treated that subset as a discovery cohort. A separate validation cohort of roughly 110 different subjects was used in addition to the roughly 720-subject first cohort. Because of strong linkage in the cohort, 5 or 6 DR-DQ haplotypes were treated as single units for association and clustering. Typing coverage differed by locus: A, B, C, DRB1 and DQB1 were typed in roughly 629-640 donors, DQA1 in approximately 520, DPA1 in 600 to 610, and DPB1 in around 440. Overall study results and their limits: According to the authors, the approach could potentially be generalized to other disease states and immunological phenotypes. Specific HLA alleles were associated with 16,951 TCR beta sequences at a false discovery rate of 0.05 in a later analysis. Fewer than 20 rarely observed V segments, including chromosome 9 orphons, were excluded from the earlier analysis of a few hundred of the donors because counts were too low. The study listed 170 or so TCR beta chains as associated with cytomegalovirus. Cytomegalovirus status was reported to be diagnosed by the classifier with high specificity and sensitivity in both the original and validation cohorts. In an earlier analysis of approximately 590 of the donors, most TCR beta V segments appeared in productive rearrangements about 90% or about 30% of the time, broadly matching IMGT annotations. A further reported finding was that TCR beta sequences accurately predicted the HLA-A and HLA-B alleles for most subjects in the first cohort. In a later genetic analysis, fewer N-insertions in productive TCRs were reported among donors in an Asian-associated ancestry cluster than the roughly 700-donor mean. In a later analysis, HLA-associated TCR beta chains showed more clonal expansion and lower generation probabilities than non-associated chains that were equally common. The 87-base-pair reads could not distinguish some IMGT-functional V segments, including TRBV6-2 and TRBV6-3, so those segments were excluded. In vitro tests confirmed that a few of the cytomegalovirus-associated TCR beta chains recognize cytomegalovirus antigens. Correlated functional status among segregating V segments might reflect linkage disequilibrium, but an unknown experimental factor could not be ruled out. A later genetic analysis associated a missense DCLRE1C variant with V-gene and J-gene trimming of TCR beta chains, and an independent cohort replicated the association. According to a later analysis, TCR association rates differed among HLA loci, with DRB1 alleles showing the most associated TCRs and HLA-C alleles showing the fewest. In a later analysis, most CMV-associated TCR beta chains were found to appear HLA-restricted, with HLA associations seemingly driven largely by CMV exposure. Most TCR sequences were observed very rarely across donors, whereas some public TCRs were present in many individuals. When HLA alleles, especially DR and DQ, strongly co-occurred, TCR associations were difficult to assign to individual alleles. Because HLA typing was missing for some donors at each locus, association tests included only the typed subset. The cohort was sequenced for TCR beta chains only, and without alpha or paired-chain data the features that could be detected were limited. A later analysis reported that several top co-occurrence clusters appeared linked to parvovirus B19, influenza, CMV and Epstein-Barr virus. A group of highly shared sequence variants was considered likely to be a technical artifact of the sequencing pipeline. The presence/absence analyses assumed that sequencing depth was roughly uniform across donors, and that assumption may not be true. For the cohort, immune exposure information was limited to CMV serostatus.

Libraries were prepared through the immunoSEQ multiplex PCR assay. For the multiplex PCR, a mixture combining 60 forward primers for TCR Vbeta segments and 13 reverse primers for TCR Jbeta segments was used. The CDR3 region of rearranged TCR beta genes was amplified from genomic DNA by a multiplex PCR assay. The amplified TCR beta libraries were sequenced on the Illumina HiSeq System as 87-base-pair reads. In the paper's pipeline: Across the 670 or so repertoires, a later analysis counted 80 million or so unique TCR beta chains, some 11 million of which were shared by at least two donors. A nearest-neighbor algorithm error-corrected the raw reads and collapsed the reads into unique sequences, merging closely related sequences to remove PCR and sequencing errors. To assign V, D and J gene segments, CDR3 sequences were aligned to IMGT reference sequences. For a sequence to be retained, at least a six-nucleotide match to both a V gene segment and a J gene segment was required. A rearrangement counted as productive if the CDR3 had no stop codons and remained in frame with V and J, and every other rearrangement counted as non-productive. Following IMGT convention, CDR3 was defined as the stretch from the second conserved V-encoded cysteine up to the conserved J-encoded phenylalanine. The earlier analysis of 500 to 750 of the donors excluded any sequence lacking an unambiguous match to a single V gene segment. In an earlier analysis of roughly 500 of the donors, V segments were called functional above 56.7% productive rearrangements and were called segregating when the between-donor standard deviation exceeded 5%. A statistical classification framework was built to diagnose cytomegalovirus status from the catalog of TCR beta chain sequences. A later analysis assigned V and J genes by comparing TCR nucleotide sequences with IMGT/GENE-DB human TR gene sequences. Using the TCRdist pipeline, a later analysis assigned CDR3 sequences along with most-parsimonious VDJ recombination scenarios. In a later analysis, each TCR beta chain was defined by its CDR3 amino acid sequence together with its V-gene family, and reads without a unique V-gene family were excluded. In a later analysis, fewer than 600 highly shared, low-generation-probability nucleotide sequences were removed to address suspected cross-contamination and a sequencing artifact. For each public chain, a later analysis derived a clonal expansion index from normalized ranks of inferred template counts within each repertoire. A later analysis computed generation probabilities with a VDJ recombination model fitted to out-of-frame rearrangements, and checked the results against IGoR. In a later analysis, TCR-TCR, TCR-HLA and TCR-CMV co-occurrence was scored with hypergeometric tests, and a repertoire-size bias correction was applied to TCR pairs. To estimate false discovery rates, a later analysis permuted the HLA or CMV assignments 20 times. In a later analysis, co-occurring TCRs were grouped using DBSCAN, with TCRdist sequence similarity added in when clustering inside HLA-allele-positive subsets. Co-occurrence clustering excluded repertoires with fewer than 30,000 or more than 120,000 public chains, plus five with anomalous nucleotide sharing. TCRdb mirrors the immuneACCESS table, restricted to in-frame sequences. Some clones are absent from its copies; in checked studies, under half trace to an unresolved V gene, and the reason for the others is unknown. D and trimming come from the DNA, and the V and J calls and clone size come from that table. The sample records 80,000 to 95,000 clones, about three quarters of which are singletons. In total, the top ten clones hold nearly 6% of the sample.

The chain couples TRBV7-9 to TRBJ2-7, with 10 bases in between that match TRBD2. Material: PBMCs. The sequence derives from a female donor in good health and CMV-seronegative. Read as DNA, the sequence is TGTGCCAGCAGCTCCCTAGCGGGGGCCTCCTACGAGCAGTACTTC. It translates to CASSSLAGASYEQYF.